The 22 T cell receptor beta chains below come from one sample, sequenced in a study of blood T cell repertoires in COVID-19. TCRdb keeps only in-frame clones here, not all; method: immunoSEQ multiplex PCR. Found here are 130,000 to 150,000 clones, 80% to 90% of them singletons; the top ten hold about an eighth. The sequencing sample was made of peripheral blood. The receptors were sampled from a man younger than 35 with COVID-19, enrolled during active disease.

CDR3 nucleotide sequence: TGTGCCAGCAGCTTGCAGGGAAGCCGGGAGCTGTTTTTT. It translates to CASSLQGSRELFF. The chain is built from TRBV5-6 and TRBJ2-2; D possibly corresponds to TRBD1 (5 bases). Germline CDR1 and CDR2: SGHDT and YYEEEE. Trimming took 1 base from V and 9 from J, leaving 10 bases between them. The CDR3 contains 13 residues.

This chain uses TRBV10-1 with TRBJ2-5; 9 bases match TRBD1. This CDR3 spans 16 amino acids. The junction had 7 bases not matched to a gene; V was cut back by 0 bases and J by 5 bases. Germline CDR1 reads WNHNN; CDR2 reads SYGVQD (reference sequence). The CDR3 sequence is CASSESNRGRVETQYF. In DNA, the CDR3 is TGCGCCAGCAGTGAGTCCAACAGGGGGCGTGTGGAGACCCAGTACTTC.

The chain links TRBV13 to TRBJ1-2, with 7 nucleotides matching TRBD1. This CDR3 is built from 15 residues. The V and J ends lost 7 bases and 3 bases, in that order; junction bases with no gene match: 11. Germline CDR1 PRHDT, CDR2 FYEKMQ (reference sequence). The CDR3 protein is CASTLLLDRDYGYTF. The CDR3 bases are TGTGCCAGCACCCTTCTTCTAGACAGGGACTATGGCTACACCTTC. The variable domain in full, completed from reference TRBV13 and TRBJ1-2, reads AAGVIQSPRHLIKEKRETATLKCYPIPRHDTVYWYQQGPGQDPQFLISFYEKMQSDKGSIPDRFSAQQFSDYHSELNMSSLELGDSALYFCASTLLLDRDYGYTFGSGTRLTVV.

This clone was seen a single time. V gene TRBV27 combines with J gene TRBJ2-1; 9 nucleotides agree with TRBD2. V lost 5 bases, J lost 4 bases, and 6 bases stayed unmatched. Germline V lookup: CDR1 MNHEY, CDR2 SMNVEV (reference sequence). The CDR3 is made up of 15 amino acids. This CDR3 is CASSQGLAPYNEQFF. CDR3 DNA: TGTGCCAGCAGTCAGGGACTAGCACCGTACAATGAGCAGTTCTTC.

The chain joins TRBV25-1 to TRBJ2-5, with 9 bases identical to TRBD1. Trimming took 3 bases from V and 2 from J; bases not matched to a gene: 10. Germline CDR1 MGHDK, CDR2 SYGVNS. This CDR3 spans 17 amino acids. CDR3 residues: CASSESSTGTGQETQYF. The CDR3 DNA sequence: TGTGCCAGCAGTGAGTCCTCAACCGGGACAGGGCAAGAGACCCAGTACTTC. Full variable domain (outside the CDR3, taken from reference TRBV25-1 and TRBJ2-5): EADIYQTPRYLVIGTGKKITLECSQTMGHDKMYWYQQDPGMELHLIHYSYGVNSTEKGDLSSESTVSRIRTEHFPLTLESARPSHTSQYLCASSESSTGTGQETQYFGPGTRLLVL.

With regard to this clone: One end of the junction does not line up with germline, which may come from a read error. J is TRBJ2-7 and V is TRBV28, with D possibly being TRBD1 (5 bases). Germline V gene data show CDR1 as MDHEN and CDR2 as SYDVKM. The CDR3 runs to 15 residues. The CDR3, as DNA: TGTGCCAGCAGTCCCCGGACACATTCCTCCCACGAGCAGTACTTC. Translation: CASSPRTHSSHEQYF.

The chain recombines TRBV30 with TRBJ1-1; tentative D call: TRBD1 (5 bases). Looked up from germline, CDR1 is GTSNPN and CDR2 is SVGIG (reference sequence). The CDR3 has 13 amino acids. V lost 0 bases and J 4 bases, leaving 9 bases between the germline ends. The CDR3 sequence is CAWSVSRATEAFF. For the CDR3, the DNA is TGTGCCTGGAGTGTAAGCAGGGCCACTGAAGCTTTCTTT. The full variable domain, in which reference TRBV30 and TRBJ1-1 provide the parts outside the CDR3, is SQTIHQWPATLVQPVGSPLSLECTVEGTSNPNLYWYRQAAGRGLQLLFYSVGIGQISSEVPQNLSASRPQDRQFILSSKKLLLSDSGFYLCAWSVSRATEAFFGQGTRLTVV.

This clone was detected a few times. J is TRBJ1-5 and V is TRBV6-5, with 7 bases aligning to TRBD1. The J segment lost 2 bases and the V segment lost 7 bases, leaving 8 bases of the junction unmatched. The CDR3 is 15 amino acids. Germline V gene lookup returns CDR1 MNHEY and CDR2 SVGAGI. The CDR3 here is CASTPDRVGNQPQHF. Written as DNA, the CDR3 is TGTGCCAGCACCCCTGACAGGGTCGGCAATCAGCCCCAGCATTTT.

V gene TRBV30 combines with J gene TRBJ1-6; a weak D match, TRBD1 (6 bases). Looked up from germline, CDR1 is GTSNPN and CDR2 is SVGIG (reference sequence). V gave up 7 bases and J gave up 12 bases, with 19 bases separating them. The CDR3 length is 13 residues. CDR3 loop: CAFRDTQLRPLHF. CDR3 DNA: TGTGCCTTTCGGGACACCCAACTCAGACCCCTCCACTTT.

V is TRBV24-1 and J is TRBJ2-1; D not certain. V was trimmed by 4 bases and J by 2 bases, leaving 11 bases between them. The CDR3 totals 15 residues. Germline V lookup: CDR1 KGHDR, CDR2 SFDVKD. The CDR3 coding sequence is TGTGCCACCAGTGACCCCTATCGAACCTACAATGAGCAGTTCTTC. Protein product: CATSDPYRTYNEQFF.

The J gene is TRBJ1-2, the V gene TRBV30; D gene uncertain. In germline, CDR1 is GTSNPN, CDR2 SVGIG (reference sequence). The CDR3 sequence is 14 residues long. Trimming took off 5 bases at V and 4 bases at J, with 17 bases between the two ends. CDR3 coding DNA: TGTGCCTGGGAGCCTCGGGGAATAGGCTATGGCTACACCTTC. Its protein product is CAWEPRGIGYGYTF.

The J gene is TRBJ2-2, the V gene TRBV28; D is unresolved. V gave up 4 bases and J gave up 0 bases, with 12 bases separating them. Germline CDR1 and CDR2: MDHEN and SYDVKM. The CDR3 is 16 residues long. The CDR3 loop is CASSSPRPANTGELFF. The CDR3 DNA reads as TGTGCCAGCAGTTCCCCGAGGCCCGCGAACACCGGGGAGCTGTTTTTT.

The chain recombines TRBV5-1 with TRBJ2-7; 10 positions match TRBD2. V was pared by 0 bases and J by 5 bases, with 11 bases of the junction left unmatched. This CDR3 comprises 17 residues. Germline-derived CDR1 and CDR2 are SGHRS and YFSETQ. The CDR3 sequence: CASSLVQSASGSNEQYF. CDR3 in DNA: TGCGCCAGCAGCTTGGTTCAATCGGCTAGCGGGAGCAACGAGCAGTACTTC.

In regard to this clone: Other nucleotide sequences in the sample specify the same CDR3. The CDR3 sequence is CAWSVGAGANVLTF. DNA of the CDR3: TGTGCCTGGAGTGTCGGGGCTGGGGCCAACGTCCTGACTTTC. The chain combines TRBV30 with TRBJ2-6; tentatively, D is TRBD2 (5 bases). This CDR3 is 14 amino acids long. Germline-derived CDR1 and CDR2 are GTSNPN and SVGIG (reference sequence). Trimming took off 0 bases at V and 2 bases at J, with 5 bases between the two ends.

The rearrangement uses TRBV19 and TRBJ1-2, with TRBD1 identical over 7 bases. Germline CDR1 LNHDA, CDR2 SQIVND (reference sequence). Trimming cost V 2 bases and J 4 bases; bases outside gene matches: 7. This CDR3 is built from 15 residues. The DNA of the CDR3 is TGTGCCAGTAGTATAAGTATGGGACAGTTCTATGGCTACACCTTC. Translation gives CASSISMGQFYGYTF.

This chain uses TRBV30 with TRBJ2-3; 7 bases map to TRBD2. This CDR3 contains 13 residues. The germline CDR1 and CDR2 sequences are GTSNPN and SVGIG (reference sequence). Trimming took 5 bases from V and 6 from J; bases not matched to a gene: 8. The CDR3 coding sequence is TGTGCCTGGTCTCCCGGGAGGCCGGATACGCAGTATTTT. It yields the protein CAWSPGRPDTQYF.

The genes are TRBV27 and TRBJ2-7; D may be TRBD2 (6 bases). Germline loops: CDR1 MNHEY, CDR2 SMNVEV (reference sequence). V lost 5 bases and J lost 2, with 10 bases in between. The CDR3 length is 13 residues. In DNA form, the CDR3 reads TGTGCCAGCAGTCCCTCGGGGGCCTACGAGCAGTACTTC. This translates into CASSPSGAYEQYF.

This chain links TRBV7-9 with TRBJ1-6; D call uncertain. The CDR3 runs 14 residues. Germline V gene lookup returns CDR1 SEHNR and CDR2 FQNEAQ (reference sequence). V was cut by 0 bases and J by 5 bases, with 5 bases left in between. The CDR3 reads CASSLARDNSPLHF. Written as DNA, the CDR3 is TGTGCCAGCAGCTTAGCTAGAGATAATTCACCCCTCCACTTT.

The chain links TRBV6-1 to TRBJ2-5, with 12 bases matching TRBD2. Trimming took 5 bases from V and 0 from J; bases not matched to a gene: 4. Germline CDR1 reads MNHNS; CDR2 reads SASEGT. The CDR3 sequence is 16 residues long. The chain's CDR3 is CASSKGTSGYQETQYF. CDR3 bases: TGTGCCAGCAGTAAAGGGACTAGCGGGTACCAAGAGACCCAGTACTTC.

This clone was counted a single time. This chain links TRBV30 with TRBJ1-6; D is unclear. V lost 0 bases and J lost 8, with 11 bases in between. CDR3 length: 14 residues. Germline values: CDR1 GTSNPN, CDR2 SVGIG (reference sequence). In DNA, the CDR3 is TGTGCCTGGAGTGTACATAGCCGGGATTCACCCCTCCACTTT. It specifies CAWSVHSRDSPLHF.

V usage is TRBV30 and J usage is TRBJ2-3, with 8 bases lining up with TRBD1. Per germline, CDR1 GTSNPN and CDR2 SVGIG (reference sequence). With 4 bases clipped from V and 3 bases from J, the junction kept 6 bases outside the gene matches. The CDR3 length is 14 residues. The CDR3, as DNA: TGTGCCTGGACCCTGGGACAGGTAACAGATACGCAGTATTTT. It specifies CAWTLGQVTDTQYF. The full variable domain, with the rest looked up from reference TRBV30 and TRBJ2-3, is SQTIHQWPATLVQPVGSPLSLECTVEGTSNPNLYWYRQAAGRGLQLLFYSVGIGQISSEVPQNLSASRPQDRQFILSSKKLLLSDSGFYLCAWTLGQVTDTQYFGPGTRLTVL.

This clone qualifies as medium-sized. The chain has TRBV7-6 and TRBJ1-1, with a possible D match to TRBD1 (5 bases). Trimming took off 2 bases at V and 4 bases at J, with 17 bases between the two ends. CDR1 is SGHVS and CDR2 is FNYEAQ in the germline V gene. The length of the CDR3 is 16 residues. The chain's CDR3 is CASSLKAGKIGTEAFF. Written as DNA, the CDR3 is TGTGCCAGCAGCTTAAAGGCAGGGAAAATCGGCACTGAAGCTTTCTTT.